A selection of T cell receptor beta chains follows, all from one sample in a study of OX40 agonist ivuxolimab in advanced cancers. Data came from immunoSEQ multiplex PCR; TCRdb stores just in-frame clones and leaves some out. Here the sample spans approximately 70,000 clones, approximately 85% being singletons. Material: CD4+ or CD8+ T cells sorted from blood, obtained in a trial of the OX40 agonist ivuxolimab. These receptors originate from an adult with an advanced solid tumor such as melanoma, head and neck, liver or kidney cancer. The CDR3 runs from the conserved cysteine through the conserved F or W. The D gene is left open where the match is weak. Clone sizes are given selectively: once, few, many, or a class where the clone is expanded.

DNA: TGTGCTAGCAGAAAAACAGGGGGCTCAATCGGCGGGGAGCTGTTTTTT; CDR3: CASRKTGGSIGGELFF; size: -; J: TRBJ2-2; D: TRBD1; V: TRBV7-7
DNA: TGTGCCAGCAGCGGGTCCCGGACAGGGACGTACGAGCAGTACTTC; CDR3: CASSGSRTGTYEQYF; size: few; J: TRBJ2-7; D: TRBD1; V: TRBV5-4
DNA: TGTGCCAGCAGTGAAGGAGCACATTCAAACACTGAAGCTTTCTTT; CDR3: CASSEGAHSNTEAFF; size: -; J: TRBJ1-1; D: -; V: TRBV2
DNA: TGCGCCAGCAGCTTGGGTGTCGGGGGCCAAGAGACCCAGTACTTC; CDR3: CASSLGVGGQETQYF; size: -; J: TRBJ2-5; D: -; V: TRBV5-1
DNA: TGTGCCAGCAGGATAGACCGGGATGAAAAACTGTTTTTT; CDR3: CASRIDRDEKLFF; size: -; J: TRBJ1-4; D: -; V: TRBV6-1
DNA: TGTGCCAGCAGCCCCGGACCCTACAATGAGCAGTTCTTC; CDR3: CASSPGPYNEQFF; size: -; J: TRBJ2-1; D: -; V: TRBV7-9
DNA: TGTGCCAGCAGTTACTCGTCCGGGGCCCTAAGGGAGACCCAGTACTTC; CDR3: CASSYSSGALRETQYF; size: -; J: TRBJ2-5; D: -; V: TRBV6-6
DNA: TGTGCCAGCAGATATGGGGGTACCCAGAACACTGAAGCTTTCTTT; CDR3: CASRYGGTQNTEAFF; size: -; J: TRBJ1-1; D: -; V: TRBV27
DNA: TGTGCCAGCTCGATCGGGACACCCGCGAACACCGGGGAGCTGTTTTTT; CDR3: CASSIGTPANTGELFF; size: -; J: TRBJ2-2; D: -; V: TRBV18
DNA: TGTGCCAGCAGCTACCTGCCGGGACAGGGATCCAACGAGCAGTACTTC; CDR3: CASSYLPGQGSNEQYF; size: -; J: TRBJ2-7; D: TRBD1; V: TRBV7-2
DNA: TGTGCCAGCAGTGAACTGCCAGAAGGTCAGCCCCAGCATTTT; CDR3: CASSELPEGQPQHF; size: -; J: TRBJ1-5; D: -; V: TRBV2
DNA: TGTGCCAGCAGCACAGATGCCCGTGGCGAAAAACTGTTTTTT; CDR3: CASSTDARGEKLFF; size: -; J: TRBJ1-4; D: -; V: TRBV6-6
DNA: TGTGCCAGCACCCCACCGGGGAACTATGGCTACACCTTC; CDR3: CASTPPGNYGYTF; size: -; J: TRBJ1-2; D: -; V: TRBV7-2
DNA: TGTGCCAGCAGCTTTGTAGTTTCCAACTATGGCTACACCTTC; CDR3: CASSFVVSNYGYTF; size: -; J: TRBJ1-2; D: -; V: TRBV5-6
DNA: TGTGCCAGCAGCGCCGAAGATCAGGGGGTGGTCAAAAACATTCAGTACTTC; CDR3: CASSAEDQGVVKNIQYF; size: once; J: TRBJ2-4; D: TRBD1; V: TRBV7-8
DNA: TGCAGCGTTGAACATCAGGGATGGTATGGCTACACCTTC; CDR3: CSVEHQGWYGYTF; size: -; J: TRBJ1-2; D: -; V: TRBV29-1
DNA: TGTGCCAGCAGCAGGGGACTCAGGGATCAGCCCCAGCATTTT; CDR3: CASSRGLRDQPQHF; size: few; J: TRBJ1-5; D: -; V: TRBV2
DNA: TGTGCCAGCAGTTCTACCGGGACAGGAGATCAGCCCCAGCATTTT; CDR3: CASSSTGTGDQPQHF; size: -; J: TRBJ1-5; D: TRBD1; V: TRBV7-9
DNA: TGTGCCAGCAGCTCACTAGCGGGAGTAGGCTACGAGCAGTACTTC; CDR3: CASSSLAGVGYEQYF; size: -; J: TRBJ2-7; D: TRBD2; V: TRBV7-8
DNA: TGTGCCAGCAGACCCTCCGGACACGACTACAATGAGCAGTTCTTC; CDR3: CASRPSGHDYNEQFF; size: -; J: TRBJ2-1; D: -; V: TRBV6-5
DNA: TGTGCCAGCAGTTACACCACAGGCTCCTACGAGCAGTACTTC; CDR3: CASSYTTGSYEQYF; size: -; J: TRBJ2-7; D: -; V: TRBV6-5
DNA: TGTGCCAGCAGCTTAGGTTGGGGTTCTGGAAACACCATATATTTT; CDR3: CASSLGWGSGNTIYF; size: -; J: TRBJ1-3; D: -; V: TRBV7-9
DNA: TGTGCCAGCAGCTCGAGCGGGAAAAGTTACGAGCAGTACTTC; CDR3: CASSSSGKSYEQYF; size: -; J: TRBJ2-7; D: TRBD2; V: TRBV7-2
DNA: TGTGCCAGCAGCACCCATGGCGGGCCCACCGGGGAGCTGTTTTTT; CDR3: CASSTHGGPTGELFF; size: -; J: TRBJ2-2; D: -; V: TRBV4-2
DNA: TGTGCCAGCAGTTCCCGAGGCGGGATAACAGATACGCAGTATTTT; CDR3: CASSSRGGITDTQYF; size: -; J: TRBJ2-3; D: -; V: TRBV2
DNA: TGTGCCTGGAGTAAGGACAGGCCTTCGCAGTACTTC; CDR3: CAWSKDRPSQYF; size: -; J: TRBJ2-5; D: TRBD1; V: TRBV30
DNA: TGTGCCAGTACTGCGGGGACGGACAACCCCATCAGCCCCCAGCATTTT; CDR3: CASTAGTDNPISPQHF; size: once; J: TRBJ1-5; D: -; V: TRBV19
DNA: TGTGCCAGCTCCCGGGAAAACACTGAAGCTTTCTTT; CDR3: CASSRENTEAFF; size: -; J: TRBJ1-1; D: -; V: TRBV2
DNA: TGTGCCAGCAGTGCTTGGGGAAGGAACACTGAAGCTTTCTTT; CDR3: CASSAWGRNTEAFF; size: -; J: TRBJ1-1; D: -; V: TRBV27
DNA: TGTGCCAGCACAAGCTGGGCAGGGGCCTACGAGCAGTACTTC; CDR3: CASTSWAGAYEQYF; size: -; J: TRBJ2-7; D: -; V: TRBV6-1
DNA: TGTGCTAGTGGTGGTAGCGGGAGGTCATACAATGAGCAGTTCTTC; CDR3: CASGGSGRSYNEQFF; size: -; J: TRBJ2-1; D: TRBD2; V: TRBV12-5
DNA: TGTGCCAGCAGCCCCGGGACAGGGTGGTATTTT; CDR3: CASSPGTGWYF; size: few; J: TRBJ2-3; D: TRBD1; V: TRBV7-9
DNA: TGTGCCAGCAGCCCGGAGTCACATTTCGCTGAAGCTTTCTTT; CDR3: CASSPESHFAEAFF; size: -; J: TRBJ1-1; D: -; V: TRBV7-3
DNA: TGTGCCAGCAGCGACAGGGGGCACGTCGGGGAGCTGTTTTTT; CDR3: CASSDRGHVGELFF; size: few; J: TRBJ2-2; D: TRBD1; V: TRBV11-3
DNA: TGTGCCAGCAGCTTCCAGCCTAACTCCTACGAGCAGTACTTC; CDR3: CASSFQPNSYEQYF; size: -; J: TRBJ2-7; D: -; V: TRBV11-2
DNA: TGTGCCAGCAGCCCGGGAGGGGGCTCCTACGAGCAGTACTTC; CDR3: CASSPGGGSYEQYF; size: -; J: TRBJ2-7; D: TRBD2; V: TRBV9
DNA: TGTGCCAGCAGTTACGGAAGAGGGTTCCGCTATGGCTACACCTTC; CDR3: CASSYGRGFRYGYTF; size: -; J: TRBJ1-2; D: -; V: TRBV6-5
DNA: TGTGCCAGCAGTTTACGAAAAGGGGCGCAGTATTTT; CDR3: CASSLRKGAQYF; size: once; J: TRBJ2-3; D: -; V: TRBV27
DNA: TGTGCCATTGTCCCTGACTCTGGAAACACCATATATTTT; CDR3: CAIVPDSGNTIYF; size: -; J: TRBJ1-3; D: -; V: TRBV2
DNA: TGTGCCAGCAGTTACTCGGCGAGCTCTGGAAACACCATATATTTT; CDR3: CASSYSASSGNTIYF; size: -; J: TRBJ1-3; D: -; V: TRBV6-5
DNA: TGTGCCAGCAGCTCTCGCGGGGGGGGCTACAATGAGCAGTTCTTC; CDR3: CASSSRGGGYNEQFF; size: -; J: TRBJ2-1; D: TRBD2; V: TRBV7-2
DNA: TGTGCCAGTAGTATGGGAGTGCCTGGAAACACCATATATTTT; CDR3: CASSMGVPGNTIYF; size: -; J: TRBJ1-3; D: -; V: TRBV19
DNA: TGTGCCAGTAGTATTCCGACCGCCCGGGCGGGGCATAGCAATCAGCCCCAGCATTTT; CDR3: CASSIPTARAGHSNQPQHF; size: -; J: TRBJ1-5; D: -; V: TRBV19
DNA: TGTGCCAGCAGCCAAAAACGGACAGGGGAAAGCTATGGCTACACCTTC; CDR3: CASSQKRTGESYGYTF; size: -; J: TRBJ1-2; D: TRBD1; V: TRBV4-2
DNA: TGCAGCGCCCAAGGAGGGGAAACGCACGAGCAGTACTTC; CDR3: CSAQGGETHEQYF; size: many; J: TRBJ2-7; D: -; V: TRBV29-1
DNA: TGTGCCACCAGCAGAGAGGTAGCGGGAGGCCCCAGGGATGAGCAGTTCTTC; CDR3: CATSREVAGGPRDEQFF; size: once; J: TRBJ2-1; D: TRBD2; V: TRBV15
DNA: TGTGCCAGCAGCCTGGTAGGGACAAATCAGCCCCAGCATTTT; CDR3: CASSLVGTNQPQHF; size: -; J: TRBJ1-5; D: -; V: TRBV5-5
DNA: TGCGCCAGCAGCCAAGCTGCTAGCGGGAGTCCCCTCGGCGAGCAGTACTTC; CDR3: CASSQAASGSPLGEQYF; size: few; J: TRBJ2-7; D: TRBD2; V: TRBV4-1
DNA: TGTGCCAGCAGCTCCCGGGACAGTCACAATGAGCAGTTCTTC; CDR3: CASSSRDSHNEQFF; size: -; J: TRBJ2-1; D: TRBD1; V: TRBV7-9
DNA: TGTGCCAGCAGTTCTCTCCCCCCGGGAGATATCTATGGCTACACCTTC; CDR3: CASSSLPPGDIYGYTF; size: -; J: TRBJ1-2; D: -; V: TRBV27
DNA: TGTGCCAGCAGATCCCGACAGGGTAGCCCTGAAGCTTTCTTT; CDR3: CASRSRQGSPEAFF; size: -; J: TRBJ1-1; D: TRBD1; V: TRBV6-5
DNA: TGTGCCAGCAGTGAAGTCAGGACAGGGCCTCAGCCCCAGCATTTT; CDR3: CASSEVRTGPQPQHF; size: -; J: TRBJ1-5; D: TRBD1; V: TRBV6-1
DNA: TGTGCCAGCAGCTTAGAATCGGTCAGCGGGAACACCGGGGAGCTGTTTTTT; CDR3: CASSLESVSGNTGELFF; size: -; J: TRBJ2-2; D: -; V: TRBV7-8
DNA: TGTGCCAGCTCACCGGCAGCGGGGGTTCAAGAGACCCAGTACTTC; CDR3: CASSPAAGVQETQYF; size: -; J: TRBJ2-5; D: TRBD2; V: TRBV18